This T cell receptor beta chain emerged from a study of T cell responses to AZD1222 COVID-19 vaccine (TCRdb year 2021). Some background on the complete study: AZD1222 recipients with second doses at about 4 weeks or about 12 weeks were pooled, because spike-specific TCR depth and breadth did not differ between schedules. Enrollment into the trials was organized by age into subgroups of 18-55, 56-69 and 70-plus years, and those subgroups contained roughly 150, 30 and 60 TCR-sequenced participants, respectively. A total of around 240 trial participants underwent TCR sequencing, of whom around 210 had received two doses of AZD1222 and around 25 had received two doses of the MenACWY control vaccine. General conclusions and limits of the study: Spike-specific TCR breadth and depth rose significantly after two AZD1222 doses compared with day 0 and with MenACWY recipients. Most participants were white British and females outnumbered males, and the authors suggested that clonal diversity may have been underestimated. Vaccine-associated CD4 TCRs spanned the whole spike protein, with dominant responses in regions 160-218 and 743-854. Only five to seven AZD1222 recipients were SARS-CoV-2 seropositive at baseline, limiting conclusions about previously exposed vaccinees. Because no day 14 peak-response samples were available, repertoires were characterized only after the peak T cell response. Reportedly, almost half of the unique spike-specific TCRs recognized epitopes lying outside the regions that are mutated in the B.1.351 and B.1.1.7 variants. In the small 56-69-year group, the increase in depth fell short of significance, most likely because of low power.

About this clone: This clone's antigen is unknown. Per-base quality was not reported, and no clone a single base away is much larger than it.

The CDR3 regions of human TCRbeta chains were subjected to immunosequencing. Per the source publication's procedure: Repertoire TCRs were checked for matches against a reference library of SARS-CoV-2-specific TCRs that had been generated using the MIRA antigen-specificity platform. Breadth meant the fraction of unique TCRs that were SARS-CoV-2-associated, whereas depth meant the fraction of total T cells that were SARS-CoV-2-associated. Using the MIRA data, each spike-specific TCR was assigned both to the spike region to which the TCR was reactive and to a CD4 or CD8 class. Log10-transformed breadth and depth values were compared by one-way ANOVA with Sidak's multiple comparisons tests. Here the immuneACCESS table is served through TCRdb, limited to in-frame sequences with V and J called. Missing clones are a known gap in these copies; in checked studies unresolved V genes cover under half, and the rest lacks a known reason. V, J and clone size are those of that table, while D and trimming were read from the DNA. Across this sample there are around 99,000 clones, with around 94% seen only once. The ten most abundant clones make up about 13% of the sample.

This sample's time point label indicates: baseline before first vaccination. Vaccinee samples came from UK trials COV001 and COV002, including a single-blind randomized controlled phase 2/3 trial of AZD1222 (ChAdOx1 nCoV-19) in healthy adults. For TCRbeta chain sequencing, PBMC samples from trial participants were taken at day 0 and at day 28 after the second dose. The starting material was peripheral blood, obtained on day 0 of AZD1222 vaccination. This receptor was identified in an adult in good health.

The CDR3 region: CATSRGSSNGYTF. The DNA reads TGTGCCACCAGCAGGGGTTCCAGCAATGGCTACACCTTC. This receptor chain uses TRBV15 and TRBJ1-2; the D gene cannot be resolved reliably. Reading the germline V gene (reference sequence) gives CDR1 LNHNV and CDR2 YYDKDF. Trimming removed 3 bases from V and 6 bases from J, leaving 11 bases between the germline ends. The CDR3 measures 13 amino acids from cysteine to phenylalanine. Solely the CDR3 DNA is kept, with 39 bases framed from the first base.